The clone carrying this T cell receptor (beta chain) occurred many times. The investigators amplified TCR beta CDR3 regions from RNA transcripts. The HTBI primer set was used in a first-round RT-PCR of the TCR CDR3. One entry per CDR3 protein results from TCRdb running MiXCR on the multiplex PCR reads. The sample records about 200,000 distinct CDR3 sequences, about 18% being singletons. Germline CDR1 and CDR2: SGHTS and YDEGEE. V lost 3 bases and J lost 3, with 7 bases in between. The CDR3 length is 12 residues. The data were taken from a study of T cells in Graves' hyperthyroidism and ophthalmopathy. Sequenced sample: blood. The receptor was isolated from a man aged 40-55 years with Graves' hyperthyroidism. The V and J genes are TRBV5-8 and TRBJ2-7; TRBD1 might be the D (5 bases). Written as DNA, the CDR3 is TGTGCCAGCAGCTGGGGCCTCTACGAGCAGTACTTC. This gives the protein CASSWGLYEQYF.